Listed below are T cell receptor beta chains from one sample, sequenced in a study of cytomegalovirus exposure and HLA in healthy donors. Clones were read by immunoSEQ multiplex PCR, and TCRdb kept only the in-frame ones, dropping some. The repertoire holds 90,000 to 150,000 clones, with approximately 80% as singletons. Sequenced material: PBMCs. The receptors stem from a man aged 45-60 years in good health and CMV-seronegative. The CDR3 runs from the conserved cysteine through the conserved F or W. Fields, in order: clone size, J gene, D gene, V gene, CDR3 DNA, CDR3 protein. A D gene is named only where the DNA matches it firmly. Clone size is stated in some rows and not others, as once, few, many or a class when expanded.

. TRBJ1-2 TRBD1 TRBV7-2 TGTGCCAGCAGCCCACAGGGGACCTATGGCTACACCTTC CASSPQGTYGYTF
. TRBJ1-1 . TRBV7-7 TGTGCCAGCAGCTTAGACGGGTACACTGAAGCTTTCTTT CASSLDGYTEAFF
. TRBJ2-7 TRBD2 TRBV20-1 TGCAGTGCTAGATGGCGGGGGTTGCAGTACTTC CSARWRGLQYF
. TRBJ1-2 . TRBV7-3 TGTGCCAGCAGCCTTGACTCGAGATATGGCTACACCTTC CASSLDSRYGYTF
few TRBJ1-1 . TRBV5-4 TGTGCCAGCAGCTTGCGGAGCACTGAAGCTTTCTTT CASSLRSTEAFF
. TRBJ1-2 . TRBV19 TGTGCCAGTAGTATCTCGGCAGGATTCTTCTATGGCTACACCTTC CASSISAGFFYGYTF
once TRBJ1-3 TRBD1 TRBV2 TGTGCCAGCAGAACAGGGGGCGCACTGAGAAACACCATATATTTT CASRTGGALRNTIYF
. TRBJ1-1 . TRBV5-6 TGTGCCAGCAGGGGAGGCGGGGACTTCAGGGATGAAGCTTTCTTT CASRGGGDFRDEAFF
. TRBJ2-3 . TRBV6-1 TGTGCCAGCATCCGGGACACCCCAAGCACAGATACGCAGTATTTT CASIRDTPSTDTQYF
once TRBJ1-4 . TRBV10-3 TGTGCCATCAGTGAGTCGACCGGGGAAGTTAATGAAAAACTGTTTTTT CAISESTGEVNEKLFF
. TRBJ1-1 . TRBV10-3 TGTGCCATCAGTGAGCGACAGACGAACACTGAAGCTTTCTTT CAISERQTNTEAFF
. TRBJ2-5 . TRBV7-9 TGTGCCAGCAGCTTACCCCTAGCGATCCAAGAGACCCAGTACTTC CASSLPLAIQETQYF
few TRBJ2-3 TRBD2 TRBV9 TGTGCCAGCAGCGTAGTGGCTAGCGGTTTCACAGATACGCAGTATTTT CASSVVASGFTDTQYF
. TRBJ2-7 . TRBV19 TGTGCCAGTAGTGTCGGGGTCAGCTACGAGCAGTACTTC CASSVGVSYEQYF
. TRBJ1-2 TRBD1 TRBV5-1 TGCGCCCGCACCCTCGACCCGGGGACAGCAATTTATGGCTACACCTTC CARTLDPGTAIYGYTF
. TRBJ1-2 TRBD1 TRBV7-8 TGTGCCAGCAGCACCCGTGACAGGGCATTTGGGGGCTACACCTTC CASSTRDRAFGGYTF
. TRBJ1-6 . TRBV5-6 TGTGCCAGCAGCACCTGGACAGCTGATAATTCACCCTTCCACTTT CASSTWTADNSPFHF
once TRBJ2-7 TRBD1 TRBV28 TGTGCCAGCAGTTTCGACAGGGGAGGATACGAGCAGTACTTC CASSFDRGGYEQYF
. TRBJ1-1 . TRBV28 TGTGCCAGCAGTTCCTCATTCCTAGGGAACACTGAAGCTTTCTTT CASSSSFLGNTEAFF
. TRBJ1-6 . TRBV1 TGCACCAGGACCGACAGGGAGTATTATAATTCACCCCTCCACTTT CTRTDREYYNSPLHF
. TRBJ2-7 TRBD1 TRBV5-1 TGCGCCAGCAGCCCCGTGGGGCAGGGGGCGAAAGCCTACGAGCAGTACTTC CASSPVGQGAKAYEQYF
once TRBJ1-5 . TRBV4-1 TGCGCCAGCAGCTCCTTGGACAGTCTCAATCAGCCCCAGCATTTC CASSSLDSLNQPQHF
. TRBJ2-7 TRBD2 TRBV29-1 TGCAGCGTTGAATCCCCGCGGGCTAGCGGGAGGGCGAATGAGCAGTACTTC CSVESPRASGRANEQYF
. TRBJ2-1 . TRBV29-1 TGCAGCGGAGTTTGGGCGCCAAACAACAATGAGCAGTTCTTC CSGVWAPNNNEQFF
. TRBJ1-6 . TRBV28 TGTGCCAGCAGTGCTTCCAGAGGGGGGGTCGGTAAACCCCTCCACTTT CASSASRGGVGKPLHF
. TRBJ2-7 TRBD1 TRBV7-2 TGTGCCAGCAGCCCCAACAGGGGAGAGGCACAGGAGCAGTACTTC CASSPNRGEAQEQYF
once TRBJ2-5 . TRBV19 TGTGCCAGTAGTATAGCAGGGGTGTCAGAGACCCAGTACTTC CASSIAGVSETQYF
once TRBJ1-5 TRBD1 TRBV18 TGTGCCAGCTCACGCGTGCAAGGACAGGGTAGCAATCAGCCCCAGCATTTT CASSRVQGQGSNQPQHF
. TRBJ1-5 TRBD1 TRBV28 TGTGCCAATACAGGGGAGATCCCTCAGCCCCAGCATTTT CANTGEIPQPQHF
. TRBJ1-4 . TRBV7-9 TGTGCCAGCAGCTTAGGACAGTCGGATGAAAAACTGTTTTTT CASSLGQSDEKLFF
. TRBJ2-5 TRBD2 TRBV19 TGTGCCAGTAGTATAGATAGGGAAGTTTGCGGGGGGGGAGAGACCCAGTACTTC CASSIDREVCGGGETQYF
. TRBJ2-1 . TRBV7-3 TGTGCCAGCAGCTTAAGTTGGCAGAATGAGCAGTTCTTC CASSLSWQNEQFF
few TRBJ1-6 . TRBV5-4 TGTGCCAGCAGCTCCTCAAAACTAAATAATTCACCCCTCCACTTT CASSSSKLNNSPLHF
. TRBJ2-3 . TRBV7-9 TGTGCCAGCAGCTCCCGGAGCCTCCTAGGGGATTTT CASSSRSLLGDF
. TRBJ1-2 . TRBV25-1 TGTGCCAGCAGTGAACTGCGGCGCAATGGCTACACCTTC CASSELRRNGYTF
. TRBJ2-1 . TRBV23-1 TGCGCCATTCTTCCTAGCGCACACAATGAGCAGTTCTTC CAILPSAHNEQFF
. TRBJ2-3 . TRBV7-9 TGTTCCAGCAGCTTTGTGGGGGGGGCCGACACAGATACGCAGTATTTT CSSSFVGGADTDTQYF
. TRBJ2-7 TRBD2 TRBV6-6 TGTGCCAGCAGTTACTCCGCGGGGGGCCCCTACGAGCAGTACTTC CASSYSAGGPYEQYF
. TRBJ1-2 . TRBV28 TGTGCCAGCAGTAGCTACACGGGAGGCTACACCTTC CASSSYTGGYTF
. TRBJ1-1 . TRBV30 TGTGCCTGGACCCTCGGACAGAAGATAAACACTGAAGCTTTCTTT CAWTLGQKINTEAFF
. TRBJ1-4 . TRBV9 TGTGCCAGCAGCGGGTCAGAGGGGGTTACTAATGAAAAACTGTTTTTT CASSGSEGVTNEKLFF
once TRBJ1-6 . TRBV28 TGTGCCAGCTTTTCTGGAGTTAATTCACCCCTCCACTTT CASFSGVNSPLHF
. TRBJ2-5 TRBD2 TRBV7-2 TGTGCCAGCAGCTTAGTTCCAGCGGGGGTCGAGAAGACCCAGTACTTC CASSLVPAGVEKTQYF
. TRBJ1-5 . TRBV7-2 TGTGCCAGCAGCCCCGGAGGGACGAGTCAGCCCCAGCATTTT CASSPGGTSQPQHF
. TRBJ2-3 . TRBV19 TGTGCCAGTAGTATGAGGCGGTTATCTAGCACAGATACGCAGTATTTT CASSMRRLSSTDTQYF
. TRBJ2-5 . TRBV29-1 TGCAGCGTTAGTAGCTTAGGGGTCCAAGAGACCCAGTACTTC CSVSSLGVQETQYF
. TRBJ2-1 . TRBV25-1 TGTGCCAGCAGGGGGCAATCATACAATGAGCAGTTCTTC CASRGQSYNEQFF
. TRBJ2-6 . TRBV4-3 TGCGCCAGCAGCCAAGATCCCCAGTGGGGCGCACGGTCTGGGGCCAACGTCCTGACTTTC CASSQDPQWGARSGANVLTF
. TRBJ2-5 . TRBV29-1 TGCAGCGTTGAAGGTTTCCGGGAGTGGCGGGAGACCCAGTACTTC CSVEGFREWRETQYF
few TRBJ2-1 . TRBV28 TGTGCCAGCAGCACCGATGAGACACCATCCTACAATGAGCAGTTCTTC CASSTDETPSYNEQFF
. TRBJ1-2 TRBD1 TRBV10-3 TGTGCCATCAGGGTGACAGGGGTTTGGTATGGCTACACCTTC CAIRVTGVWYGYTF
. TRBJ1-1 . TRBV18 TGTGCCAGCTCACCACGGGGGGACACTGAAGCTTTCTTT CASSPRGDTEAFF
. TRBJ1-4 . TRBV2 TGTGCCAGCAGGGTAGAAGAAAAACTGTTTTTT CASRVEEKLFF
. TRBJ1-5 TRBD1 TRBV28 TGTGCCAGCAGTACCCGGGACAGAGGCAAAGGCAATCAGCCCCAGCATTTT CASSTRDRGKGNQPQHF